This record looks at one T cell receptor (beta chain) sequence and its context. Its antigen is still unknown. The record has no base qualities; no much larger clone is one base away. The source of the sample is a study of blood T cell repertoires in COVID-19 (dated by TCRdb to 2019 to 2021). About the study as a whole: Collaborator samples came from the United States, Italy and Spain and covered acute and convalescent phases of COVID-19. The prospective study material was composed of cDNA or gDNA derived from T cells, B-cell-depleted T cells, or PBMCs. Samples were obtained from the ongoing ImmuneRACE study (first 160 participants) and from about 1,300 subjects provided by 6 global collaborators. Where available, HLA class I and class II types were taken from metadata supplied by the sample provider and were not determined by assay-based typing. Deeply sampled blood TCRbeta repertoires from subjects exposed to, actively infected with, or recovered from COVID-19 were included in the dataset. The repertoires were released in a freely available public database intended as a resource for research on the immune response to SARS-CoV-2. Nearly every sample came with metadata listing a de-identified subject ID, COVID-19 status, age in years and sex. Beyond this particular receptor, the publication reports: Clinical and demographic metadata were provided uncurated, with the amount varying by source and participant.

TCRbeta CDR3 regions were amplified from genomic DNA by means of the immunoSEQ Assay, a bias-controlled multiplex PCR. The paper's data handling went like this. Nucleated cell counts per sample were estimated from amplification of reference gene primers within the assay. Sequence reads were collapsed and filtered to measure the absolute abundance of every unique TCRbeta CDR3 rearrangement. Productive Simpson clonality was computed per sample as the square root of Simpson's diversity index over productive rearrangements. TCRdb provides this immuneACCESS table in a form limited to in-frame rearrangements. Some clones are lacking; in checked studies, under half of them reflect an unresolved V gene, and why the rest are absent is not known. The DNA was the basis for D and trimming; V, J and clone size are from that table. A total of over 50,000 clones appear in this sample, less than 90% of them only once. More than 8.5% of the sample belongs to the ten largest clones.

The collaborating institutions used their own protocols to collect whole blood in K2EDTA tubes. Collaborator samples were shipped for TCRbeta analysis as frozen whole blood, isolated PBMCs, or DNA extracted from either sample type. The clonotype originates from a human donor in a cohort sampled during active COVID-19. What was sequenced was peripheral blood.

The encoded CDR3 is CASSEQGNYGYTF. The nucleotides are TGTGCCAGCAGTGAACAGGGTAACTATGGCTACACCTTC. The rearrangement combines TRBV6-4 with TRBJ1-2; a tentative D call is TRBD1 (6 bases match). Including cysteine and phenylalanine, the CDR3 has 13 amino acids. Of the read, only the CDR3 DNA is kept; its 39 bases are in frame from base 1. V is reduced by 3 bases and J by 1 base, leaving a spacing of 6 bases between them. Via the germline V gene, CDR1 is MRHNA and CDR2 SNTAGT.